Sequencing of this TCR beta chain was carried out in a study of PD-L1 blockade in urothelial cancer. Study as a whole: Males with bladder-origin urothelial cancer constituted about nine tenths of the roughly 29 patients.

Described time point: peripheral blood 6 weeks after treatment start. The germline gives CDR1 MNHEY, CDR2 SVGAGI. This CDR3 is built from 15 residues. V lost 0 bases, J lost 8 bases, and 8 bases stayed unmatched. In regard to this clone: The antigen is unknown.

Study-wide results and caveats: Below-median pretreatment blood TCR clonality was associated with improved progression-free and overall survival. Stronger expansion of tumor-associated clones in blood at 3 weeks distinguished durable-benefit patients.

The protocol was immunoSEQ multiplex PCR, while the TCRdb copy is restricted to in-frame clones and leaves out a portion. The table shows tens of thousands of clones, with 89% occurring only once. The clonotype comes from an older man with urothelial cancer. The chain employs TRBV6-5 and TRBJ1-2; 8 bases are shared with TRBD1. Material: PBMCs, obtained around atezolizumab (anti-PD-L1) treatment. In DNA form, the CDR3 reads TGTGCCAGCAGTTACTCGACTACAGGGGGTGGGGGCTACACCTTC. Translating it yields CASSYSTTGGGGYTF.